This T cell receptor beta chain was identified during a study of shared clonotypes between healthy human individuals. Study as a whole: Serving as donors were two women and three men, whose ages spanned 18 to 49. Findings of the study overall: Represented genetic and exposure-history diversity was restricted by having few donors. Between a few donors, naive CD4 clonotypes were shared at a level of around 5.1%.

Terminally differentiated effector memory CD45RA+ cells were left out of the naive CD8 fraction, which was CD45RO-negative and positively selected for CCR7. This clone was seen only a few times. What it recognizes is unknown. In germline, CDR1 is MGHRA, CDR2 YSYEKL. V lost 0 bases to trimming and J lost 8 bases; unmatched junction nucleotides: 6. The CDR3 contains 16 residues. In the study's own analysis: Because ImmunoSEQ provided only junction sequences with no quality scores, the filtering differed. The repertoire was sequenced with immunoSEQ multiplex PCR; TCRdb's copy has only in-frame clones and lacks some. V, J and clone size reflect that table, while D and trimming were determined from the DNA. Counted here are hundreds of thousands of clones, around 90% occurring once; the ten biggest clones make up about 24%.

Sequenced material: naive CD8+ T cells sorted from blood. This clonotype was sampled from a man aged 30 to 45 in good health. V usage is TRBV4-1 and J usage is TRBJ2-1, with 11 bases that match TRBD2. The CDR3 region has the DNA TGCGCCAGCAGCCAAGACCAGGGGACTAGCGGTGATGAGCAGTTCTTC. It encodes CASSQDQGTSGDEQFF.